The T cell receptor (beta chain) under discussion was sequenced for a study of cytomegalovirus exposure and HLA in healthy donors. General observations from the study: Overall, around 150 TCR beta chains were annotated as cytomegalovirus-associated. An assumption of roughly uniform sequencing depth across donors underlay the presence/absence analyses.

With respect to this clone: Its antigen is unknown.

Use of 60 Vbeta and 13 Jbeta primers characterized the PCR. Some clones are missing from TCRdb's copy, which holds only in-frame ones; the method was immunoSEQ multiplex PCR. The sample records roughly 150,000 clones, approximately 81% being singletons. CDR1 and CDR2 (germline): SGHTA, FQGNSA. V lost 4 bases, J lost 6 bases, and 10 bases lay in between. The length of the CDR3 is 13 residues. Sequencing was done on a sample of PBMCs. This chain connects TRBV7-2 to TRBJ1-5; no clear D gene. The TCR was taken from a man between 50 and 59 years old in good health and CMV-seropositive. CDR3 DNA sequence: TGTGCCAGCAGCTGGGGAGGAGGTCAGCCCCAGCATTTT. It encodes CASSWGGGQPQHF.